The 25 T cell receptor beta chains reported below all come from one sample, sequenced in a study of T cell clonotyping in hematopoietic cell transplantation. Assay: immunoSEQ multiplex PCR; the TCRdb copy retains only in-frame clones and omits some. The data hold over 9,000 clones, with 70% to 85% observed a single time. Sequencing was performed on PBMCs, taken at the time of graft-versus-host disease after allogeneic stem cell transplant. The receptors stem from a male patient between 60 and 69 years old who had an allogeneic stem cell transplant from an unrelated donor, so the T cells may come from the graft donor. Some clones in this sample may be carry-over from other donors' samples.

The J gene is TRBJ2-1, the V gene TRBV20-1; unclear D gene. Germline values: CDR1 DFQATT, CDR2 SNEGSKA (reference sequence). CDR3 length: 11 amino acids. V lost 6 bases and J lost 4, with 7 bases in between. The CDR3 protein is CSALAYNEQFF. CDR3 nucleotides: TGCAGTGCCCTCGCGTACAATGAGCAGTTCTTC.

Details on this clone: The junction differs from germline at one of its ends, possibly a read error. V usage is TRBV5-8 and J usage is TRBJ1-5; D not certain. In germline, CDR1 is SGHTS, CDR2 YDEGEE. The CDR3 spans 13 residues. CDR3 nucleotides: TGTGCCAGCAACTTGGGTTCGTCAGGCCTCCAGCATTTT. It yields the protein CASNLGSSGLQHF.

V is TRBV4-3 and J is TRBJ1-6; D is unclear. The CDR3 is 13 residues long. Germline CDR1 LGHNA, CDR2 YSLEER. Between the trimmed V and J ends, which lost 4 bases and 5 bases, there was a span of 6 bases. The CDR3 loop is CASSRQNNSPLHF. The DNA for the CDR3 is TGCGCCAGCAGCCGTCAAAATAATTCACCCCTCCACTTT.

CDR3 nucleotides: TGCAGTGCTAGAATTTCTGAGGAAGCTTTCTTT. It is translated as CSARISEEAFF. The rearrangement uses TRBV20-1 and TRBJ1-1; D not certain. V dropped 2 bases and J dropped 8 bases, with 9 bases sitting between them. Germline CDR1 is DFQATT and CDR2 is SNEGSKA (reference sequence). The CDR3 loop spans 11 amino acids.

Only one count was recorded for this clone. This chain joins TRBV23-1 and TRBJ1-1; 10 bases line up with TRBD1. TRBV23-1 counts as an open reading frame of uncertain function. V dropped 0 bases and J dropped 4; count of bases not matched to a gene: 14. CDR3 length: 19 amino acids. CDR3 in DNA: TGCGCCAGCAGTCAATCTCTAGGCGACAGGGGGCTTTCGAGCACTGAAGCTTTCTTT. Translating gives CASSQSLGDRGLSSTEAFF.

The CDR3 region is CASAEGTSGPYEQYF. Written as DNA, the CDR3 is TGTGCCAGCGCTGAAGGGACTAGCGGACCATACGAGCAGTACTTC. The chain links TRBV5-4 to TRBJ2-7; 11 positions match TRBD2. Losses at the gene ends were 7 bases for V and 4 bases for J; bases not matched to a gene: 10. This CDR3 spans 15 amino acids. Germline-derived CDR1 and CDR2 are SGHNT and YYREEE (reference sequence).

V usage is TRBV11-2 and J usage is TRBJ1-1, with D unresolved. The length of the CDR3 is 13 residues. Trimming removed 2 bases from V and 2 bases from J, with 6 bases in between. Germline CDR1 is SGHAT and CDR2 is FQNNGV. CDR3 nucleotides: TGTGCCAGCAGCTTATTCCCTAACACTGAAGCTTTCTTT. Its protein product is CASSLFPNTEAFF.

CDR3 sequence (DNA): TGTGCCAGCAATTCACAGGGGGCGCAATCCGAGCAGTACTTC. This translates into CASNSQGAQSEQYF. The rearrangement joins TRBV6-6 to TRBJ2-7; 9 bases line up with TRBD1. The CDR3 has 14 residues. The V gene end was trimmed by 7 bases and the J gene end by 6 bases; junction bases not matched to a gene: 10. Germline CDR1 reads MNHNY; CDR2 reads SVGAGI (reference sequence).

The chain uses TRBV4-1 and TRBJ1-1; D is unclear. Deletions cut 5 bases from V and 3 bases from J, with 10 bases between. In germline, CDR1 is MGHRA, CDR2 YSYEKL. The CDR3 contains 13 residues. The CDR3 protein is CASSRRLDTEAFF. The CDR3 nucleotides read TGCGCCAGCAGCAGACGGCTGGACACTGAAGCTTTCTTT.

This clone showed up just once. V is TRBV6-5 and J is TRBJ2-2; D ambiguous. Trimming cost V 4 bases and J 4 bases, with 10 bases left between them. Germline V gives CDR1 MNHEY, CDR2 SVGAGI. This CDR3 contains 14 residues. CDR3 region: CASSFTYPTGELFF. In nucleotides, the CDR3 is TGTGCCAGCAGTTTCACCTACCCCACCGGGGAGCTGTTTTTT.

The chain recombines TRBV19 with TRBJ1-5, with 8 bases matching TRBD1. CDR3 length equals 14 residues. Trimming cost V 6 bases and J 1 base; bases outside gene matches: 2. Per germline, CDR1 LNHDA and CDR2 SQIVND (reference sequence). CDR3 bases: TGTGCCAGTAGAAGACAGGGGAGCAATCAGCCCCAGCATTTT. It translates to CASRRQGSNQPQHF.

The CDR3 loop is CASSLNWRGGIYEQYF. CDR3 nucleotides: TGTGCCAGCAGCTTAAACTGGCGGGGGGGCATCTACGAGCAGTACTTC. The chain couples TRBV7-2 to TRBJ2-7; 9 positions match TRBD2. The CDR3 is 16 amino acids. Per germline, CDR1 SGHTA and CDR2 FQGNSA. The ends lost 2 bases at V and 3 bases at J; junction bases unmatched: 8.

The chain carries TRBV6-1 and TRBJ1-2; a weak D match, TRBD1 (6 bases). V shed 1 base and J shed 7 bases, with 19 bases lying between them. The CDR3 is made up of 16 amino acids. Per germline, CDR1 MNHNS and CDR2 SASEGT. The CDR3 here is CASSEEGLQGRGGYTF. The CDR3 DNA is TGTGCCAGCAGTGAAGAAGGTCTTCAGGGGCGGGGTGGCTACACCTTC.

The chain recombines TRBV20-1 with TRBJ2-7; D remains ambiguous. Deletions cut 0 bases from V and 3 bases from J, with 3 bases between. This CDR3 has 11 residues. The germline V gene encodes CDR1 DFQATT and CDR2 SNEGSKA (reference sequence). This chain's CDR3 is CSAREDYEQYF. The CDR3 DNA sequence: TGCAGTGCTAGAGAGGACTACGAGCAGTACTTC.

This clone occurred once. This chain links TRBV7-2 with TRBJ1-5; 9 positions agree with TRBD1. Germline V CDR1 and CDR2: SGHTA, FQGNSA. The CDR3 has 14 residues. With 5 bases clipped from V and 7 bases from J, the junction kept 6 bases outside the gene matches. The CDR3 nucleotides are TGTGCCAGCAGCCCGGGACAGGGTGGCCAGCCCCAGCATTTT. It is translated as CASSPGQGGQPQHF. The complete variable domain, with remaining parts taken from reference TRBV7-2 and TRBJ1-5, reads GAGVSQSPSNKVTEKGKDVELRCDPISGHTALYWYRQSLGQGLEFLIYFQGNSAPDKSGLPSDRFSAERTGGSVSTLTIQRTQQEDSAVYLCASSPGQGGQPQHFGDGTRLSIL.

V is TRBV5-1 and J is TRBJ1-4; perhaps TRBD1 as D (5 bases). Between the trimmed V and J ends, which lost 4 bases and 4 bases, there was a span of 14 bases. Germline V gives CDR1 SGHRS, CDR2 YFSETQ. The CDR3 has 15 amino acids. The CDR3 protein is CASSGKDSLNEKLFF. Here the CDR3 DNA reads TGCGCCAGCAGCGGGAAAGACAGCCTTAATGAAAAACTGTTTTTT.

The rearrangement joins TRBV6-4 to TRBJ2-7; possible D gene TRBD2, 7 bases. The germline V gene encodes CDR1 MRHNA and CDR2 SNTAGT. Trimming removed 5 bases from V and 4 bases from J, with 18 bases in between. The length of the CDR3 is 15 residues. As DNA, the CDR3 is TGTGCCAGCAGTAAAACCTTCGGGGGGCAATACGAGCAGTACTTC. This codes for CASSKTFGGQYEQYF.

V gene TRBV2 combines with J gene TRBJ1-1; unclear D gene. Germline V lookup: CDR1 SNHLY, CDR2 FYNNEI. This CDR3 region has 16 residues. Trimming cost V 1 base and J 6 bases, with 18 bases left between them. The CDR3 spells CASSEEHPGGRSEAFF. DNA of the CDR3: TGTGCCAGCAGTGAAGAACACCCCGGAGGTAGGTCTGAAGCTTTCTTT.

This chain joins TRBV9 and TRBJ2-7, with D perhaps given as TRBD1 or TRBD2 (5 bases each). Looked up from germline, CDR1 is SGDLS and CDR2 is YYNGEE. This CDR3 is built from 14 residues. V was cut by 2 bases and J by 1 base, with 10 bases left in between. The CDR3 DNA is TGTGCCAGCAGCGTCCGGGACCGATCCTACGAGCAGTACTTC. This sequence encodes CASSVRDRSYEQYF. The variable domain in full, with the rest retrieved from reference TRBV9 and TRBJ2-7, is DSGVTQTPKHLITATGQRVTLRCSPRSGDLSVYWYQQSLDQGLQFLIQYYNGEERAKGNILERFSAQQFPDLHSELNLSSLELGDSALYFCASSVRDRSYEQYFGPGTRLTVT.

The chain is built from TRBV9 and TRBJ1-2, with D tentatively TRBD1 (5 bases). There are 14 residues in the CDR3. CDR1 is SGDLS, CDR2 YYNGEE, per germline. The V and J ends lost 3 bases and 9 bases respectively, with 18 bases between them. The CDR3 is CASSGLTGRESYTF. CDR3 coding DNA: TGTGCCAGCAGCGGACTGACGGGGCGGGAGAGCTACACCTTC.

The genes are TRBV21-1 and TRBJ2-2; TRBD1 is the table's D call and was not checked against the DNA. TRBV21-1 is termed a pseudogene. This CDR3 contains 17 residues. The CDR3 region has the DNA TGTGCCAGCAGCAAAAGAAACCGGGACAGCTACACCGGGGAGCTGTTTTTT. Its protein is CASSKRNRDSYTGELFF.

The chain is built from TRBV29-1 and TRBJ1-2; 8 bases are a match to TRBD1. V was clipped by 4 bases and J by 4 bases; unmatched bases: 5. Germline CDR1 SQVTM, CDR2 ANQGSEA. This CDR3 spans 13 amino acids. The CDR3 loop is CSVAGQGPYGYTF. The DNA for the CDR3 is TGCAGCGTTGCAGGACAGGGACCCTATGGCTACACCTTC.

The chain recombines TRBV19 with TRBJ1-1; D gene ambiguous. V dropped 3 bases and J dropped 1 base, with 9 bases sitting between them. Per germline, CDR1 LNHDA and CDR2 SQIVND (reference sequence). This CDR3 spans 14 amino acids. CDR3 residues: CASSITDSNTEAFF. DNA of the CDR3: TGTGCCAGTAGTATTACTGACTCGAACACTGAAGCTTTCTTT.

The chain is built from TRBV4-1 and TRBJ1-2; 8 bases agree with TRBD1. Germline CDR1 and CDR2: MGHRA and YSYEKL. V gave up 6 bases and J gave up 0 bases; unmatched junction bases: 6. CDR3 length: 15 residues. The CDR3 bases are TGCGCCAGCAGTCCTGGGACAGGAGCTAACTATGGCTACACCTTC. Translated: CASSPGTGANYGYTF.

DNA for the CDR3: TGCAGCGCAACGGTTGGGGCCGCGCAGTTAGATACGCAGTATTTT. Translated, it gives CSATVGAAQLDTQYF. V and J are TRBV29-1 and TRBJ2-3; D is perhaps TRBD1 (5 bases). From germline, CDR1 is SQVTM and CDR2 ANQGSEA. V was cut by 7 bases and J by 5 bases, with 22 bases left in between. CDR3 length equals 15 residues.